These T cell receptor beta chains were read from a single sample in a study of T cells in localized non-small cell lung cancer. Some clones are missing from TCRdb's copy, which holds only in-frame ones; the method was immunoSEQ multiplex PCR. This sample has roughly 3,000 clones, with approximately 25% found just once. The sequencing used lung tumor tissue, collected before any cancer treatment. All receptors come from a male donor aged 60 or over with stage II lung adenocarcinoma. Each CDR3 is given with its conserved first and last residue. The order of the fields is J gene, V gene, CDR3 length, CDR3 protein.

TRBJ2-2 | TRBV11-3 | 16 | CASSGTGTANTGELFF
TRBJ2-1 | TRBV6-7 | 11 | CASRTDLEQFF
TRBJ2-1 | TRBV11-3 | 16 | CASSSPSGIQNNEQFF
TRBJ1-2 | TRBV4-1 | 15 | CASSQEGRGNYGYTF
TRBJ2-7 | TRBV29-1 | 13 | CSSGEGQGGEQYF
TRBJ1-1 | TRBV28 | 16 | CASSSLGGTGLTEAFF
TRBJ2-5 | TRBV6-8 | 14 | CASARREGPETQYF
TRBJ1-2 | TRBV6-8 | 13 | CASSPDRAHGYTF
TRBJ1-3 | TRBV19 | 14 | CASSIGRSGNTIYF
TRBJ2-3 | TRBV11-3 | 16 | CASSLPGASFTDTQYF
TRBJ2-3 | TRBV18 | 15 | CASSPDYLSTDTQYF
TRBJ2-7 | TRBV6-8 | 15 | CASSPGLAGGIGQYF
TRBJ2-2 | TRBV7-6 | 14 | CASSLQGLVGELFF
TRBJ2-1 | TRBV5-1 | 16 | CASSPRPGANYNEQFF
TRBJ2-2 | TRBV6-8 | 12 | CASSYYTGELFF
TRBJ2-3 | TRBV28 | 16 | CASSLWGGAHTDTQYF
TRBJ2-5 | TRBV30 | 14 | CAWSMGVAQETQYF
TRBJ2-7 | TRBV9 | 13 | CASGGTVGYEQYF
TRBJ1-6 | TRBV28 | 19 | CASSLGNQGESSYNSPLHF
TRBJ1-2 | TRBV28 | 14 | CASSLLSQNYGYTF
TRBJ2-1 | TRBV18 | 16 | CASSPLPSGGANEQFF
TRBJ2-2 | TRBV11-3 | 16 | CASSFTSGGPTGELFF
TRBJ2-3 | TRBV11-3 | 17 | CASSLKGLATSTDTQYF
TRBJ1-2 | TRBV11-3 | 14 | CASSLWTGDGGYTF
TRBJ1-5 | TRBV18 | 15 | CASSPSGTGNQPQHF
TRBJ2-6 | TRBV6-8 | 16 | CASSYQGPSEANVLTF
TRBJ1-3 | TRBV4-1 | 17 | CASSQDWVGGAGNTIYF
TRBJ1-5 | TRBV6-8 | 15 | CASSEGQGGNQPQHF
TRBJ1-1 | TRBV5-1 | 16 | CASSPVVGAVFSEAFF
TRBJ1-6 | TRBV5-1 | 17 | CASSLSRRQATNSPLHF
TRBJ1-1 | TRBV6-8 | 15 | CASTRRTTSNTEAFF
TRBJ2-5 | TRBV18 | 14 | CASSPDSNQETQYF
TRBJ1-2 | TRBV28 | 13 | CASSDAPAVGYTF
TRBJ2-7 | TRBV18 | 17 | CASSPQGLAGLPYEQYF
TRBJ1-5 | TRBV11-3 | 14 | CASAPGGGNQPQHF
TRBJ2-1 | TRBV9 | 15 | CASAGTPLAYNEQFF
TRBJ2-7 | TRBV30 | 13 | CAWSPGLGDEQYF